Reported below is one T cell receptor (beta chain). Its matching antigen is unknown. The source of the sample is a study of identical twins. The CDR3 loop spans 14 amino acids. V was cut by 1 base and J by 5 bases, with 9 bases left in between. Germline CDR1 reads SGHTA; CDR2 reads FQGTGA. Template switching added a universal primer binding site, and final cDNA carried unique molecular identifiers. Each CDR3 protein is one row after TCRdb ran MiXCR on the 5' RACE reads. Of about 490,000 distinct CDR3 sequences listed, around 15% are singletons. General study results and limits: Excess sharing between twins was weaker in beta out-of-frame sequences. Out-of-frame sharing of TCR alpha in monozygotic twins was underestimated by models.

These records were also assigned to another study, of yellow fever vaccine responses in identical twins.

Input material: CD4+ T cells sorted from blood. This clonotype was sampled from a woman aged 18-30 years in good health. The chain combines TRBV7-3 with TRBJ2-1; D unclear. The CDR3 DNA reads TGTGCCAGCAGCTTAATGGGTGTGGACAATGAGCAGTTCTTC. This gives the protein CASSLMGVDNEQFF.